This TCR beta chain was sequenced during a study of T cell responses to AZD1222 COVID-19 vaccine. As regards this clone: As yet, its antigen is unknown.

Measured with immunoSEQ multiplex PCR; TCRdb has only the in-frame clones, and not every one. This table has around 140,000 clones, around 93% appearing once. The germline V gene has CDR1 SEHNR and CDR2 FQNEAQ (reference sequence). The CDR3 spans 14 residues. The J segment lost 4 bases and the V segment lost 5 bases, leaving 5 bases of the junction unmatched. The study, taken as a whole, reports: Repertoires were obtained only post-peak T cell response.

The source was peripheral blood, collected on day 0 of AZD1222 vaccination. This receptor was obtained from an adult in good health. The V and J genes are TRBV7-9 and TRBJ1-2; TRBD1 matches 9 bases. As DNA, the CDR3 is TGTGCCAGCAGCGCACCGGGACAGGGCTATGGCTACACCTTC. It translates to CASSAPGQGYGYTF.